The 9 T cell receptor beta chains below all came from one sample that was sequenced in a study of shared clonotypes between healthy human individuals. The protocol was immunoSEQ multiplex PCR, while the TCRdb copy is restricted to in-frame clones and leaves out a portion. The data show hundreds of thousands of clones, 85% to 95% seen once. Cells designated naive CD8 were CD45RO-negative and were positively selected for CCR7, with terminally differentiated effector memory CD45RA+ cells excluded. Sequencing used naive CD8+ T cells sorted from blood. These receptors came from a woman in her 30s in good health.

The chain uses TRBV30 and TRBJ2-1; tentative D call: TRBD1 (6 bases). Germline CDR1 reads GTSNPN; CDR2 reads SVGIG (reference sequence). V lost 5 bases to trimming and J lost 3 bases, with 11 bases between them. This CDR3 region has 13 residues. CDR3 in amino acids: CAWSGTSYNEQFF. Written as DNA, the CDR3 is TGTGCCTGGTCCGGGACAAGCTACAATGAGCAGTTCTTC.

The chain joins TRBV5-6 to TRBJ2-7; D unclear. The germline V gene has CDR1 SGHDT and CDR2 YYEEEE. Trimming shortened V by 5 bases and J by 2 bases, and 17 bases separated the two germline ends. The CDR3 contains 15 residues. CDR3 in amino acids: CASSPITSAPYEQYF. In DNA, the CDR3 is TGTGCCAGCAGTCCCATCACGAGCGCCCCCTACGAGCAGTACTTC.

The chain recombines TRBV4-2 with TRBJ1-1, with D perhaps matching TRBD1 (6 bases). V lost 5 bases to trimming and J lost 1 base, with 8 bases between them. CDR3 length equals 13 residues. Germline CDR1 LGHNA, CDR2 YNFKEQ. The CDR3 protein is CASSLGQNTEAFF. CDR3 coding DNA: TGTGCCAGCAGCTTGGGACAGAACACTGAAGCTTTCTTT.

The chain employs TRBV14 and TRBJ2-7; 9 bases match TRBD2. The CDR3 loop spans 13 amino acids. V lost 3 bases to trimming and J lost 7 bases; unmatched junction nucleotides: 4. Germline CDR1 reads SGHDN; CDR2 reads FVKESK. CDR3 region: CASSQYSGSEQYF. The CDR3 nucleotides read TGTGCCAGCAGCCAGTATAGCGGGAGTGAGCAGTACTTC.

In its sample, this clone was seen once. CDR3 in DNA: TGTGCCAGCAGGCCTTTTGGGGGAGATAGCTACGAGCAGTACTTC. This gives the protein CASRPFGGDSYEQYF. The chain employs TRBV13 and TRBJ2-7; D assignment may be TRBD1 or TRBD2 (5 bases each). Trimming cost V 6 bases and J 3 bases, with 18 bases left between them. CDR3 length equals 15 residues. Per the germline V gene, CDR1 is PRHDT and CDR2 is FYEKMQ (reference sequence).

The chain employs TRBV18 and TRBJ1-1; the match to TRBD1 covers 7 bases. The V gene's germline CDR1 is KGHSH and CDR2 LQKENI. The CDR3 has 13 amino acids. With 6 bases clipped from V and 7 bases from J, the junction kept 8 bases outside the gene matches. The CDR3 protein is CASSPSGGGEAFF. The DNA of the CDR3 is TGTGCCAGCTCCCCCTCAGGGGGTGGTGAAGCTTTCTTT.

This clone was picked up a small number of times. The CDR3 nucleotides read TGTGCCAGCAGCTTAGAAACAGGGCGGCCCGGGGAGCTGTTTTTT. It is translated as CASSLETGRPGELFF. The rearrangement joins TRBV7-9 to TRBJ2-2; D perhaps matches TRBD1 (6 bases). Trimming removed 1 base at V and 6 bases at J, with 12 bases between. Germline V gives CDR1 SEHNR, CDR2 FQNEAQ (reference sequence). There are 15 residues in the CDR3. Drawing the rest from reference TRBV7-9 and TRBJ2-2, the complete variable domain is DTGVSQNPRHKITKRGQNVTFRCDPISEHNRLYWYRQTLGQGPEFLTYFQNEAQLEKSRLLSDRFSAERPKGSFSTLEIQRTEQGDSAMYLCASSLETGRPGELFFGEGSRLTVL.

This chain joins TRBV6-5 and TRBJ2-1; the D call may be TRBD1 or TRBD2 (7 bases each). The V and J ends lost 6 bases and 6 bases respectively, with 15 bases between them. Germline V gives CDR1 MNHEY, CDR2 SVGAGI. The CDR3 contains 14 residues. The CDR3 region is CASRQGGGGNEQFF. The CDR3 nucleotides are TGTGCCAGCAGACAAGGGGGCGGGGGCAATGAGCAGTTCTTC.

The rearrangement joins TRBV28 to TRBJ1-5; possible D gene TRBD1, 5 bases. CDR1 and CDR2 from the germline V gene are MDHEN and SYDVKM. V was shortened by 3 bases and J by 3 bases, with 21 bases between the two germline ends. The CDR3 is 18 amino acids. The CDR3, as DNA: TGTGCCAGCAGTTTTGGGTGGGGCAGACTTATACCCAATCAGCCCCAGCATTTT. This encodes CASSFGWGRLIPNQPQHF.